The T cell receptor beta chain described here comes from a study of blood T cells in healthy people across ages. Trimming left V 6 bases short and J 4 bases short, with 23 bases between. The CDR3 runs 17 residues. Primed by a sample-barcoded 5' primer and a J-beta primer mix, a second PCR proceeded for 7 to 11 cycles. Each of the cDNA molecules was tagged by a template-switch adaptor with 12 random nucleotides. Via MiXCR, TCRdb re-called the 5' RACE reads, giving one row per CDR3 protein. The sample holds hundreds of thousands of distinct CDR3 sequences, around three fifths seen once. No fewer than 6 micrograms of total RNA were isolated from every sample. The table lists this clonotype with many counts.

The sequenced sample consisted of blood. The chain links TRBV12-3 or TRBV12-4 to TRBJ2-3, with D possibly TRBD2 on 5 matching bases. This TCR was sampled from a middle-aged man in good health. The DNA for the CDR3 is TGTGCCAGCAGCCTCGATCGGGATGGAGTTCAGGCAGATACGCAGTATTTT. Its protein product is CASSLDRDGVQADTQYF.